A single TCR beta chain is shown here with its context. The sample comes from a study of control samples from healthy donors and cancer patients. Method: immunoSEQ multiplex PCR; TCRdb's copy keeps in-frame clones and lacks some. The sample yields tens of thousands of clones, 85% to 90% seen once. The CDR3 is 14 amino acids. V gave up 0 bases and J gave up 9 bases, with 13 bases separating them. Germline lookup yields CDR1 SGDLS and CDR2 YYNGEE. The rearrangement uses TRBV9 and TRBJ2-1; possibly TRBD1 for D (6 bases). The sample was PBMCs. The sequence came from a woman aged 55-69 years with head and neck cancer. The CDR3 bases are TGTGCCAGCAGCGTAGACCAGGGGATGGCTGAGCAGTTCTTC. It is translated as CASSVDQGMAEQFF. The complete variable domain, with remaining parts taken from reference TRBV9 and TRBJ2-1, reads DSGVTQTPKHLITATGQRVTLRCSPRSGDLSVYWYQQSLDQGLQFLIQYYNGEERAKGNILERFSAQQFPDLHSELNLSSLELGDSALYFCASSVDQGMAEQFFGPGTRLTVL.